The next 21 T cell receptor beta chains were all read from a single sample in a study of blood T cell repertoires in COVID-19. Some clones are missing from TCRdb's copy, which holds only in-frame ones; the method was immunoSEQ multiplex PCR. The sample holds about 190,000 clones; 88% are singletons and the top ten take approximately 1.1%. What was sequenced was peripheral blood. These receptors were collected from a man aged 25-45 years with acute or convalescent COVID-19.

The sample holds a few counts of this clone. This sample also contains other DNA sequences that code for the same CDR3. This sequence joins TRBV5-1 and TRBJ1-3; 7 bases are a match to TRBD1. The CDR3 sequence is 14 residues long. CDR1 is SGHRS and CDR2 is YFSETQ in the germline V gene. V lost 0 bases, J lost 5 bases, and 2 bases stayed unmatched. DNA of the CDR3: TGCGCCAGCAGCTTGGAGGGGGCCAGAAACACCATATATTTT. It yields the protein CASSLEGARNTIYF.

The chain joins TRBV11-2 to TRBJ1-6; no clear D. Looked up from germline, CDR1 is SGHAT and CDR2 is FQNNGV. The CDR3 covers 16 residues. Trimming took 4 bases from V and 7 from J, leaving 17 bases between them. CDR3 amino acids: CASSSSGWRNNSPLHF. The CDR3 DNA is TGTGCCAGCAGCTCCTCCGGGTGGAGAAACAATTCACCCCTCCACTTT. Using reference TRBV11-2 and TRBJ1-6 for the parts outside the CDR3, the full variable domain is EAGVAQSPRYKIIEKRQSVAFWCNPISGHATLYWYQQILGQGPKLLIQFQNNGVVDDSQLPKDRFSAERLKGVDSTLKIQPAKLEDSAVYLCASSSSGWRNNSPLHFGNGTRLTVT.

V usage is TRBV29-1 and J usage is TRBJ2-1, with TRBD1 identical over 7 bases. From germline, CDR1 is SQVTM and CDR2 ANQGSEA. V was pared by 6 bases and J by 6 bases, with 14 bases of the junction left unmatched. This CDR3 contains 15 residues. The CDR3 sequence is CSVAETGRSANEQFF. The CDR3 region has the DNA TGCAGCGTAGCTGAGACAGGGCGAAGCGCCAATGAGCAGTTCTTC.

V gene TRBV5-6 combines with J gene TRBJ1-1; the D is unclear. Germline values: CDR1 SGHDT, CDR2 YYEEEE. The CDR3 contains 14 residues. The ends were cut back, 5 bases at V and 0 bases at J, with 11 bases in the middle. CDR3 loop: CASRPLDLNTEAFF. The CDR3 DNA sequence: TGTGCCAGCAGACCACTAGATTTGAACACTGAAGCTTTCTTT.

The chain joins TRBV6-4 to TRBJ1-2; D is perhaps TRBD1 (6 bases). The V end was cut by 6 bases, the J end by 7 bases, with 18 bases between. Germline lookup yields CDR1 MRHNA and CDR2 SNTAGT. The CDR3 extends over 14 amino acids. The CDR3 protein is CASRDLTGLGGYTF. CDR3 bases: TGTGCCAGCAGGGACCTGACAGGTCTTGGTGGCTACACCTTC.

The CDR3 loop is CASFHSFRNEQFF. The CDR3 bases are TGCGCCAGCTTTCACTCTTTTCGGAATGAGCAGTTCTTC. J is TRBJ2-1 and V is TRBV10-2; D is ambiguous. Looked up from germline, CDR1 is WSHSY and CDR2 is SAAADI. This CDR3 has 13 residues. Trimming took 8 bases from V and 7 from J, leaving 15 bases between them.

The chain links TRBV6-5 to TRBJ2-7; the D gene is possibly TRBD1 (7 bases). The germline V and J ends were trimmed by 6 bases and 7 bases, with 19 bases remaining between them. Germline V CDR1 and CDR2: MNHEY, SVGAGI. This CDR3 is 14 amino acids long. The CDR3 loop reads CASRTQGEVGEQYF. As DNA, the CDR3 is TGTGCCAGCAGAACTCAGGGGGAGGTGGGAGAGCAGTACTTC.

The chain has TRBV5-6 and TRBJ1-4; D is unresolved. This CDR3 region has 15 residues. The germline V and J ends were trimmed by 5 bases and 6 bases, with 17 bases remaining between them. The germline V gene encodes CDR1 SGHDT and CDR2 YYEEEE. CDR3 DNA sequence: TGTGCCAGCAGTTATACCGGGTTCCCAGATGAAAAACTGTTTTTT. Translating gives CASSYTGFPDEKLFF.

The table lists this clone with a count of one. Different DNA sequences within this sample yield the same CDR3. CDR3 sequence (DNA): TGCGCCAGCAGCTCGGCAGGGGGCACAGATACGCAGTATTTT. Amino acids: CASSSAGGTDTQYF. The chain employs TRBV5-1 and TRBJ2-3; maybe TRBD1 (6 bases). The CDR3 has 14 residues. CDR1 and CDR2 from the germline V gene are SGHRS and YFSETQ. V was shortened by 3 bases and J by 1 base, with 9 bases between the two germline ends.

This chain links TRBV2 with TRBJ2-2, with D possibly TRBD2 on 5 matching bases. CDR3 length equals 13 residues. The germline gives CDR1 SNHLY, CDR2 FYNNEI. V lost 7 bases, J lost 8 bases, and 14 bases lay in between. The CDR3 region has the DNA TGTGCCAGCATCCCGGACTCCTATGGGGAGCTGTTTTTT. It encodes CASIPDSYGELFF.

The chain joins TRBV28 to TRBJ2-5, with 7 bases matching TRBD2. V was clipped by 4 bases and J by 3 bases; unmatched bases: 8. The germline V gene has CDR1 MDHEN and CDR2 SYDVKM. The CDR3 consists of 15 residues. The CDR3 DNA sequence: TGTGCCAGCAGTTCCCCGAGAAGCGGGGAAGAGACCCAGTACTTC. Translation gives CASSSPRSGEETQYF.

V usage is TRBV5-1 and J usage is TRBJ2-7, with TRBD1 matching 7 bases. The CDR3 length is 12 residues. V trimming: 5 bases; J trimming: 2 bases; junction bases outside the gene matches: 1. Germline V gives CDR1 SGHRS, CDR2 YFSETQ. CDR3 sequence (DNA): TGCGCCAGCAGAGGGGGCCCCTACGAGCAGTACTTC. Protein: CASRGGPYEQYF. Drawing the rest from reference TRBV5-1 and TRBJ2-7, the complete variable domain is KAGVTQTPRYLIKTRGQQVTLSCSPISGHRSVSWYQQTPGQGLQFLFEYFSETQRNKGNFPGRFSGRQFSNSRSEMNVSTLELGDSALYLCASRGGPYEQYFGPGTRLTVT.

The J gene is TRBJ1-1, the V gene TRBV5-1, with 9 positions matching TRBD1. The CDR3 totals 17 residues. Germline trimming cut 0 bases from V and 6 bases from J; bases unmatched to any gene: 12. CDR1 is SGHRS, CDR2 YFSETQ, per germline. CDR3 in amino acids: CASSLDFRDREPPEAFF. CDR3 DNA sequence: TGCGCCAGCAGCTTGGATTTCCGGGACAGGGAGCCCCCTGAAGCTTTCTTT.

CDR3 in amino acids: CASPKPGQTTGELFF. Written as DNA, the CDR3 is TGTGCCAGCCCAAAACCGGGACAGACCACCGGGGAGCTGTTTTTT. The V call is TRBV2, the J call TRBJ2-2; the match to TRBD1 covers 7 bases. From germline, CDR1 is SNHLY and CDR2 FYNNEI. The ends lost 8 bases at V and 4 bases at J; junction bases unmatched: 10. The CDR3 is 15 residues long.

The chain joins TRBV4-1 to TRBJ1-1; no clear D gene. CDR1 and CDR2 from the germline V gene are MGHRA and YSYEKL. The V and J ends lost 0 bases and 7 bases respectively, with 9 bases between them. The CDR3 length is 13 residues. The CDR3: CASSQDLRNEAFF. The CDR3 bases are TGCGCCAGCAGCCAAGATTTGCGAAATGAAGCTTTCTTT.

J is TRBJ1-3 and V is TRBV6-6; D is unresolved. The CDR3 loop spans 15 amino acids. V lost 7 bases, J lost 0 bases, and 13 bases lay in between. The germline gives CDR1 MNHNY, CDR2 SVGAGI (reference sequence). CDR3 amino acids: CASIDRGGSGNTIYF. The CDR3 DNA reads as TGTGCCAGCATCGATCGGGGAGGCTCTGGAAACACCATATATTTT.

This clone has only one observation. The chain recombines TRBV9 with TRBJ2-5; D gene unclear. CDR1 is SGDLS and CDR2 is YYNGEE in the germline V gene. V lost 4 bases and J 1 base, leaving 11 bases between the germline ends. CDR3 length: 14 amino acids. CDR3 residues: CASSPWASQETQYF. The CDR3 DNA reads as TGTGCCAGCAGCCCTTGGGCCAGCCAAGAGACCCAGTACTTC.

The genes are TRBV5-5 and TRBJ2-3; D gene uncertain. The CDR3 length is 13 residues. Trimming shortened V by 2 bases and J by 0 bases, and 4 bases separated the two germline ends. Germline assignment: CDR1 SGHKS and CDR2 YYEKEE (reference sequence). CDR3 nucleotides: TGTGCCAGCAGCTTTCCTAGCACAGATACGCAGTATTTT. It codes for CASSFPSTDTQYF.

This chain connects TRBV2 to TRBJ1-1; 7 nucleotides line up with TRBD1. The length of the CDR3 is 14 residues. The V gene end was trimmed by 5 bases and the J gene end by 1 base; junction bases not matched to a gene: 4. CDR1 is SNHLY and CDR2 is FYNNEI in the germline V gene. The CDR3 nucleotides are TGTGCCAGCAGTCGACAGGGACCGAACACTGAAGCTTTCTTT. Translation: CASSRQGPNTEAFF.

This clone occurred many times. V is TRBV5-8 and J is TRBJ2-7; TRBD2 might be the D (5 bases). The V gene lost 5 bases and the J gene lost 6 bases, with 9 bases spanning the gap. The CDR3 is 11 residues long. CDR1 is SGHTS and CDR2 is YDEGEE in the germline V gene. The CDR3 region is CASRNRGEQYF. CDR3 nucleotides: TGTGCCAGCAGGAATCGGGGCGAGCAGTACTTC. Complete variable domain (other parts from reference TRBV5-8 and TRBJ2-7): EAGVTQSPTHLIKTRGQQATLRCSPISGHTSVYWYQQALGLGLQFLLWYDEGEERNRGNFPPRFSGRQFPNYSSELNVNALELEDSALYLCASRNRGEQYFGPGTRLTVT.

This clone has a single count. The chain combines TRBV19 with TRBJ2-2, with TRBD1 matching 11 bases. CDR1 is LNHDA and CDR2 is SQIVND in the germline V gene (reference sequence). This CDR3 is built from 16 residues. The ends lost 3 bases at V and 0 bases at J; junction bases unmatched: 0. The CDR3 here is CASSMGQGANTGELFF. Here the CDR3 DNA reads TGTGCCAGTAGTATGGGACAGGGGGCGAACACCGGGGAGCTGTTTTTT.